This T cell receptor beta chain was recorded in a study of CXCR3-negative and CXCR3-positive naive CD8 T cells. Overall study: There were 130 million or so TRB reads altogether, and each library had about 1.5 +/- 0.3 million of them. Overall study results and limits: TRB CDR3 properties served as the basis for inferring TCR strength, and surface CD5 was comparable between naive subsets. Naive CXCR3-positive cells had TRB CDR3s more hydrophobic than those of CXCR3-negative naive cells.

The libraries of TRB cDNA were constructed through 5' RACE using UMI labels. TCRdb processed the 5' RACE reads again and assigns one entry to each CDR3 protein, with no DNA. The sample totals fewer than 55,000 distinct CDR3 sequences. The germline V gene has CDR1 MNHEY and CDR2 SVGEGT. This CDR3 contains 13 residues. Comment on this clonotype: No antigen is known for it.

Sequencing used naive CXCR3- CD8+ T cells from blood. The sample's subset: CD45RO-CCR7+CD27+CD95- naive CD8+ T cells lacking CXCR3 (TNR3-). The clonotype comes from a human donor in good health. Some clones in this sample may be carry-over from other donors' samples. The chain couples TRBV6-2 or TRBV6-3 to TRBJ2-3; TCRdb returns TRBD1, unconfirmable since there is no DNA. The CDR3 protein is CASSLGVADTQYF.